Given below is one T cell receptor beta chain in context. One end of the junction varies from germline; a read error may be responsible. CDR3 length: 14 residues. CDR1 SEHNR and CDR2 FQNEAQ come from the germline V gene (reference sequence). The data were taken from a study of identical twins. In TCRdb, the 5' RACE reads were re-called with MiXCR into one record per CDR3 protein. Among around 1.7 million distinct CDR3 sequences, around a third were seen once, and the ten largest hold about 0.3%. The sample consisted of cord blood. The chain uses TRBV7-9 and TRBJ2-4, with a possible D match to TRBD1 (6 bases). The clonotype was recovered from a newborn girl in good health. The CDR3 nucleotides read TGTGCCTGCAGCTACGTCAGGGGAGCGAACATTCAGTACTTC. Translation gives CACSYVRGANIQYF.